Below are 30 T cell receptor beta chains sequenced from a single sample in a study of regulatory T cells in long-lasting Graves disease. Investigators prepared the TCR beta libraries by applying iRepertoire HTBI primers and Arm-PCR of CDR3 regions. One entry per CDR3 protein, called by TCRdb with MiXCR from the multiplex PCR reads. The table has about 430,000 distinct CDR3 sequences, approximately 22% seen once. Sample time point: persistent/refractory GD, antithyroid drugs over 5 years with positive TRAb. The TCR library was made from RNA that had been extracted from PBMCs in TRIzol. The sample was peripheral blood mononuclear cells (PBMCs), taken when the disease was refractory, from a patient treated with antithyroid drugs. These TCRs come from a female donor with Graves disease.

This clonotype showed up just a few times. CDR3 amino acids: CASSLRGPRETQYF. The CDR3 DNA reads TGTGCCAGCAGCTTGAGGGGACCCCGAGAGACCCAGTACTTC. The chain combines TRBV7-9 with TRBJ2-5; D tentatively reads TRBD1 or TRBD2 (5 bases each). The CDR3 consists of 14 residues. Germline CDR1 is SEHNR and CDR2 is FQNEAQ (reference sequence). V was shortened by 3 bases and J by 4 bases, with 12 bases between the two germline ends.

The chain carries TRBV2 and TRBJ2-1; 9 bases fit TRBD2. There are 16 residues in the CDR3. Germline assignment: CDR1 SNHLY and CDR2 FYNNEI. The CDR3 loop is CAKQDLLAGKRYEQFF. The CDR3 coding sequence is TGTGCAAAGCAGGACCTTCTAGCGGGAAAAAGATATGAGCAGTTCTTC.

The chain is built from TRBV5-6 and TRBJ2-5, with D maybe TRBD2 (6 bases). This CDR3 is built from 15 residues. Per germline, CDR1 SGHDT and CDR2 YYEEEE. The germline V and J ends were trimmed by 2 bases and 1 base, with 12 bases remaining between them. The DNA for the CDR3 is TGTGCCAGCAGCTTCGTAGCGGCAGCCCAAGAGACCCAGTACTTC. Its translation is CASSFVAAAQETQYF.

This clonotype was detected many times. The chain employs TRBV5-6 and TRBJ1-1, with D perhaps matching TRBD1 (5 bases). Trimming took 2 bases from V and 1 from J, leaving 6 bases between them. The CDR3 extends over 13 amino acids. Per the germline V gene, CDR1 is SGHDT and CDR2 is YYEEEE. CDR3: CASSFDRNTEAFF. CDR3 in DNA: TGTGCCAGCAGCTTTGACAGGAACACTGAAGCTTTCTTT.

This clonotype was seen a few times. Here the CDR3 reads CSARDRVAGVNTEQYF. In nucleotides, the CDR3 is TGCAGTGCTAGAGATCGTGTAGCGGGAGTTAATACCGAGCAGTACTTC. This chain links TRBV20-1 with TRBJ2-7, with 9 bases matching TRBD2. CDR1 and CDR2 from the germline V gene are DFQATT and SNEGSKA (reference sequence). This CDR3 spans 16 amino acids. V lost 0 bases, J lost 6 bases, and 12 bases stayed unmatched.

This clonotype showed up many times. The chain couples TRBV7-2 to TRBJ2-4; D uncertain. V was pared by 5 bases and J by 0 bases, with 11 bases between. Germline CDR1 is SGHTA and CDR2 is FQGNSA. The CDR3 spans 15 residues. The CDR3 reads CASSARQLAKNIQYF. CDR3 bases: TGTGCCAGCAGCGCAAGGCAGTTAGCCAAAAACATTCAGTACTTC.

This clonotype has a handful of counts. The V gene is TRBV4-1, the J gene TRBJ1-1; D ambiguous. V gave up 0 bases and J gave up 3 bases, with 8 bases separating them. The CDR3 loop spans 14 amino acids. Per germline, CDR1 MGHRA and CDR2 YSYEKL. The CDR3 loop reads CASSQDPVYTEAFF. In DNA form, the CDR3 reads TGCGCCAGCAGCCAAGATCCGGTGTACACTGAAGCTTTCTTT.

This chain connects TRBV19 to TRBJ1-1; 7 bases are shared with TRBD1. This CDR3 has 15 residues. J gave up 0 bases and V 6 bases, and 7 bases lay outside the gene matches. Germline CDR1 is LNHDA and CDR2 is SQIVND (reference sequence). The CDR3 protein is CASSQTGPVNTEAFF. DNA of the CDR3: TGTGCCAGTAGCCAGACAGGGCCCGTGAACACTGAAGCTTTCTTT.

This chain uses TRBV5-1 with TRBJ1-2; weak D call: TRBD1 (6 bases). Germline V gene lookup returns CDR1 SGHRS and CDR2 YFSETQ. CDR3 length: 15 amino acids. The V gene lost 4 bases and the J gene lost 6 bases, with 19 bases spanning the gap. The CDR3 DNA sequence: TGCGCCAGCAGCGAAGGGACATTGAGGGATAATGGCTACACCTTC. Protein sequence: CASSEGTLRDNGYTF.

This clonotype was counted a few times. This may be a read error, as it is one base from a much larger clone. This chain uses TRBV5-1 with TRBJ2-5; 8 positions agree with TRBD1. Germline CDR1 is SGHRS and CDR2 is YFSETQ. This CDR3 is built from 15 residues. CDR3 residues: CASSWDRLRGETQYF. CDR3 nucleotides: TGTGCCAGCAGCTGGGACAGGTTACGGGGAGAGACCCAGTACTTC. Together with reference TRBV5-1 and TRBJ2-5, the CDR3 gives the full variable domain: KAGVTQTPRYLIKTRGQQVTLSCSPISGHRSVSWYQQTPGQGLQFLFEYFSETQRNKGNFPGRFSGRQFSNSRSEMNVSTLELGDSALYLCASSWDRLRGETQYFGPGTRLLVL.

This clonotype was seen many times. V usage is TRBV13 and J usage is TRBJ1-2, with TRBD1 identical over 7 bases. CDR1 and CDR2 (germline): PRHDT, FYEKMQ (reference sequence). J lost 3 bases, V lost 3 bases, and 13 bases had no gene match. CDR3 length: 17 residues. The CDR3 is CASSFSLRYRGDYGYTF. CDR3 nucleotides: TGTGCCAGCAGCTTTTCCCTCCGGTACAGGGGTGACTATGGCTACACCTTC.

DNA of the CDR3: TGCAGTGCTTATCGAGGGGGCAGGGGCACTGAAGCTTTCTTT. Its protein is CSAYRGGRGTEAFF. The gene calls are TRBV20-1 and TRBJ1-1; 7 bases are shared with TRBD1. Germline values: CDR1 DFQATT, CDR2 SNEGSKA (reference sequence). The junction had 10 bases not matched to a gene; V was cut back by 5 bases and J by 4 bases. The CDR3 sequence is 14 residues long.

This clonotype occurred a few times. The chain has TRBV4-1 and TRBJ2-7; D call uncertain. V was cut by 0 bases and J by 4 bases, with 7 bases left in between. Germline V gene data show CDR1 as MGHRA and CDR2 as YSYEKL. The CDR3 runs 13 residues. The CDR3 nucleotides are TGCGCCAGCAGCCAAGAAGCGAGTTACGAGCAGTACTTC. This sequence encodes CASSQEASYEQYF.

This clonotype occurred a few times. The chain recombines TRBV7-9 with TRBJ2-7; 7 bases line up with TRBD1. From germline, CDR1 is SEHNR and CDR2 FQNEAQ (reference sequence). J lost 0 bases, V lost 6 bases, and 14 bases had no gene match. The CDR3 loop spans 17 amino acids. CDR3 in amino acids: CASSSGTALLSSYEQYF. CDR3 coding DNA: TGTGCCAGCAGTTCCGGGACAGCCCTTTTGAGCTCCTACGAGCAGTACTTC.

This clonotype was recorded at least ten times. The chain combines TRBV7-9 with TRBJ2-7; D may be TRBD2 (5 bases). V was clipped by 2 bases and J by 6 bases, with 20 bases between them. The CDR3 covers 16 residues. Germline assignment: CDR1 SEHNR and CDR2 FQNEAQ (reference sequence). CDR3 sequence (DNA): TGTGCCAGCAGCTTAAACGAGCGGATACCTCTGGGCGAGCAGTACTTC. Translated: CASSLNERIPLGEQYF. The variable domain in full, with the rest retrieved from reference TRBV7-9 and TRBJ2-7, is DTGVSQNPRHKITKRGQNVTFRCDPISEHNRLYWYRQTLGQGPEFLTYFQNEAQLEKSRLLSDRFSAERPKGSFSTLEIQRTEQGDSAMYLCASSLNERIPLGEQYFGPGTRLTVT.

A word on this clonotype: One base away lies a much larger clone, so this may be a sequencing read error. This sequence joins TRBV25-1 and TRBJ1-2; perhaps TRBD1 as D (5 bases). Germline V gene lookup returns CDR1 MGHDK and CDR2 SYGVNS. Trimming took 4 bases from V and 4 from J, leaving 7 bases between them. This CDR3 has 12 residues. The CDR3 here is CASSGDFYGYTF. For the CDR3, the DNA is TGTGCCAGCAGTGGGGACTTCTATGGCTACACCTTC.

J is TRBJ2-7 and V is TRBV2; 11 bases align to TRBD2. Germline-derived CDR1 and CDR2 are SNHLY and FYNNEI. Trimming removed 5 bases from V and 7 bases from J; junction bases left unmatched: 10. The CDR3 is made up of 15 amino acids. In DNA form, the CDR3 reads TGTGCCAGCAGTTACGGGGTAGCGGGAGGGTGGGAGCAGTACTTC. Protein product: CASSYGVAGGWEQYF. Using reference TRBV2 and TRBJ2-7 for the parts outside the CDR3, the full variable domain is EPEVTQTPSHQVTQMGQEVILRCVPISNHLYFYWYRQILGQKVEFLVSFYNNEISEKSEIFDDQFSVERPDGSNFTLKIRSTKLEDSAMYFCASSYGVAGGWEQYFGPGTRLTVT.

The chain joins TRBV6-1 to TRBJ2-1; 10 bases align to TRBD2. The germline CDR1 and CDR2 sequences are MNHNS and SASEGT. After removal of 8 bases from V and 15 bases from J, the junction contained 16 bases not matched to a gene. The CDR3 totals 14 residues. CDR3: CASSPKREGQLGFF. The CDR3 nucleotides read TGTGCCAGCTCACCAAAGCGGGAGGGCCAGCTGGGGTTCTTC.

There are many counts of this clonotype. This sequence joins TRBV7-3 and TRBJ2-5; D gene unclear. This CDR3 comprises 13 residues. Germline-derived CDR1 and CDR2 are SGHTA and FQGTGA. Between the trimmed V and J ends, which lost 5 bases and 5 bases, there was a span of 12 bases. CDR3 region: CASSRSRSETQYF. The DNA for the CDR3 is TGTGCCAGCAGCCGTTCACGGTCCGAGACCCAGTACTTC.

This clonotype was seen at least ten times. J is TRBJ2-7 and V is TRBV30; 7 nucleotides agree with TRBD1. This CDR3 is 12 amino acids long. J was trimmed by 6 bases and V by 5 bases; bases with no gene match: 7. Germline V gene lookup returns CDR1 GTSNPN and CDR2 SVGIG (reference sequence). CDR3 loop: CAWGTVLREQYF. For the CDR3, the DNA is TGTGCCTGGGGGACAGTCCTACGCGAGCAGTACTTC.

This clonotype has a handful of counts. The rearrangement joins TRBV6-4 to TRBJ2-2; D possibly matches TRBD1 or TRBD2 (5 bases each). The V gene's germline CDR1 is MRHNA and CDR2 SNTAGT. The CDR3 consists of 14 residues. V lost 1 base and J lost 4, with 7 bases in between. CDR3 region: CASSDWGSTGELFF. CDR3 bases: TGTGCCAGCAGTGACTGGGGGAGCACCGGGGAGCTGTTTTTT.

This clonotype showed up many times. The chain has TRBV12-3 or TRBV12-4 and TRBJ2-3; D perhaps matches TRBD2 (6 bases). V was trimmed by 6 bases and J by 0 bases, leaving 10 bases between them. The CDR3 covers 14 residues. In DNA form, the CDR3 reads TGTGCCAGCAGCCTTGCGGGAAGCACAGATACGCAGTATTTT. It translates to CASSLAGSTDTQYF.

The J gene is TRBJ1-5, the V gene TRBV3-1, with 7 bases matching TRBD1. The CDR3 runs to 15 residues. The germline V gene encodes CDR1 LGHDT and CDR2 YNNKEL (reference sequence). V shed 1 base and J 6 bases; nucleotides not matched to a gene: 6. The CDR3 sequence is CASSQAGQAGQPQHF. The DNA of the CDR3 is TGTGCCAGCAGCCAAGCCGGACAGGCCGGTCAGCCCCAGCATTTT.

The chain links TRBV5-1 to TRBJ2-5; 14 nucleotides line up with TRBD2. Germline lookup yields CDR1 SGHRS and CDR2 YFSETQ. The V and J ends lost 3 bases and 2 bases, in that order; junction bases with no gene match: 6. This CDR3 has 17 amino acids. CDR3 nucleotides: TGCGCCAGCAGCTCCGGGACTAGCGGGAGTACTCAAGAGACCCAGTACTTC. This sequence encodes CASSSGTSGSTQETQYF.

Only one count was recorded for this clonotype. A much bigger clone sits one base away, suggesting this may be a read error. The chain is built from TRBV27 and TRBJ2-7; 12 bases are a match to TRBD2. Germline CDR1 and CDR2: MNHEY and SMNVEV (reference sequence). CDR3 length: 14 amino acids. The DNA for the CDR3 is TGTGCCAGCAGCTCCGGACTAGCGGGACACGAGCATTACTTC. This codes for CASSSGLAGHEHYF.

This clonotype showed up many times. The chain recombines TRBV6-9 with TRBJ2-7; 12 bases are shared with TRBD2. CDR3 size: 15 residues. CDR1 is MNHGY and CDR2 is SVAAGI in the germline V gene. V lost 4 bases to trimming and J lost 5 bases; unmatched junction nucleotides: 6. The CDR3 here is CASSFLTSGRNEQYF. The CDR3 DNA reads TGTGCCAGCAGTTTCCTGACTAGCGGGAGAAACGAGCAGTACTTC.

The CDR3 is CSARDLGLAGDETQYF. CDR3 nucleotide sequence: TGCAGTGCTAGAGATTTGGGACTAGCGGGAGATGAGACCCAGTACTTC. The chain has TRBV20-1 and TRBJ2-5; 14 bases match TRBD2. V was clipped by 0 bases and J by 5 bases; unmatched bases: 5. Per germline, CDR1 DFQATT and CDR2 SNEGSKA (reference sequence). This CDR3 contains 16 residues.

This clonotype showed up many times. V usage is TRBV28 and J usage is TRBJ2-7; 9 bases match TRBD1. Trimming took 7 bases from V and 5 from J; bases not matched to a gene: 24. The CDR3 covers 19 residues. From germline, CDR1 is MDHEN and CDR2 SYDVKM. The CDR3 coding sequence is TGTGCCAGCAACCCACCGGGACAGGGCGTCCCGCGGGGTTATAACGAGCAGTACTTC. Translated, it gives CASNPPGQGVPRGYNEQYF.

This clonotype was counted ten times or more. The V gene is TRBV7-8, the J gene TRBJ2-2; tentatively, D is TRBD1 or TRBD2 (6 bases each). This CDR3 has 16 amino acids. The germline V gene has CDR1 SGHVS and CDR2 FQNEAQ. With 7 bases removed from V and 5 bases from J, the gap between germline ends came to 20 bases. The chain's CDR3 is CASTFSPGASTGELFF. The DNA of the CDR3 is TGTGCCAGCACCTTTAGTCCGGGGGCCTCTACCGGGGAGCTGTTTTTT.

This clonotype was recorded many times. The chain combines TRBV11-2 with TRBJ2-2; D unresolved. The CDR3 runs 12 residues. CDR1 and CDR2 (germline): SGHAT, FQNNGV. The ends were cut back, 2 bases at V and 6 bases at J, with 4 bases in the middle. The CDR3 is CASSLNAGELFF. DNA for the CDR3: TGTGCCAGCAGCTTAAATGCCGGGGAGCTGTTTTTT.